The clone carrying this TCR beta chain has a handful of counts. The data are from a study of cytotoxic CD8 clonotypes in ibrutinib-treated CLL. CDR3 length: 13 residues. Looked up from germline, CDR1 is SGHVS and CDR2 is FNYEAQ. The trim removed 2 bases at V and 13 bases at J, leaving 9 bases unmatched. Data came from immunoSEQ multiplex PCR; TCRdb stores just in-frame clones and leaves some out. The data contain about 300,000 clones, under 70% of them singletons. This TCR derives from a human donor with chronic lymphocytic leukemia. The sequences come from PBMCs, collected after 36 months of ibrutinib treatment. The V call is TRBV7-6, the J call TRBJ1-2, with 8 positions matching TRBD1. As DNA, the CDR3 is TGTGCCAGCAGCTTAAGGGCAGGGGGCGGCGTCACCTTC. This sequence encodes CASSLRAGGGVTF.